This T cell receptor beta chain was observed in a study of T cell repertoires in aging, cancer and after chemotherapy. Study-wide points: In healthy donors, age-related TCR diversity loss mainly reflected lost richness.

V lost 0 bases to trimming and J lost 4 bases; unmatched junction nucleotides: 5. This CDR3 has 15 residues. The template was genomic DNA from peripheral blood, not RNA. In its sample, this clonotype was seen a few times. Its antigen is unknown. TRB rearrangements spanning V, D and J were amplified using mixed TRB-A/B primers. MiXCR, applied by TCRdb to the multiplex PCR reads, yields one record per CDR3 protein. This table has around 1,600 distinct CDR3 sequences, roughly 30% appearing once. The specimen was blood. V gene TRBV12-3 or TRBV12-4 combines with J gene TRBJ2-7, with 8 bases identical to TRBD2. This receptor was taken from a human donor with a solid tumor. The CDR3 here is CASSLASGGQYEQYF. CDR3 coding DNA: TGTGCCAGCAGTTTAGCCAGCGGGGGCCAATACGAGCAGTACTTC.